This record concerns one T cell receptor (beta chain) sequence. This record comes from a study of PD-L1 blockade in urothelial cancer. As for the study in general: Males with bladder-origin urothelial cancer constituted about 90% of the roughly 30 patients. Blood analysis occurred 3 weeks (second dose) and 6 weeks after treatment start.

Time point denoted: pretreatment peripheral blood. The CDR3 runs to 14 residues. The V gene's germline CDR1 is MGHRA and CDR2 YSYEKL. J gave up 3 bases and V 8 bases, and 6 bases lay outside the gene matches. TCRdb's table, derived via immunoSEQ multiplex PCR, lists solely in-frame clones and lacks some. The sample records approximately 67,000 clones, 70% to 90% being singletons. Sequenced material: PBMCs, taken around atezolizumab (anti-PD-L1) treatment. The chain joins TRBV4-1 to TRBJ1-5; 8 bases align to TRBD1. This TCR derives from a man aged 55 to 70 with urothelial cancer. The CDR3 sequence is CASSRQGNNQPQHF. CDR3 DNA sequence: TGCGCCAGCTCCCGACAGGGGAACAATCAGCCCCAGCATTTT.